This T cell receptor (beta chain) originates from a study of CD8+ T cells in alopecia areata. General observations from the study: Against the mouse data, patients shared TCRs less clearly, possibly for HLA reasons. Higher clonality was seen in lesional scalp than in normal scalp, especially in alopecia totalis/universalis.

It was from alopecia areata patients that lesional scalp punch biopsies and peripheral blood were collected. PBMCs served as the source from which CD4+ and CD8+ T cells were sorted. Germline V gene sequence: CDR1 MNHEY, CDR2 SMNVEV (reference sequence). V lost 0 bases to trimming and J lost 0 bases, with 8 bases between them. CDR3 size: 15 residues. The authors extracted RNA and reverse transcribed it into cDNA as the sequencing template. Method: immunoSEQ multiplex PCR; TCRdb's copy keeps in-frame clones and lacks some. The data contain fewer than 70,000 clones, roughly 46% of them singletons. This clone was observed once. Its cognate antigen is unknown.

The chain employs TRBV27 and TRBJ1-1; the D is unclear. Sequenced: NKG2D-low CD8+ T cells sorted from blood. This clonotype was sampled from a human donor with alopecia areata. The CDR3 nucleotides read TGTGCCAGCAGTTTATCGGCCAGTATGAACACTGAAGCTTTCTTT. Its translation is CASSLSASMNTEAFF.